These 2 T cell receptor beta chains were all obtained from the same sample, sequenced in a study of regulatory T cells in long-lasting Graves disease. The authors built TCR beta libraries using iRepertoire HTBI primers and Arm-PCR of CDR3 regions. In TCRdb, the multiplex PCR reads were re-called with MiXCR into one record per CDR3 protein. In the table there are about 400,000 distinct CDR3 sequences, around 15% of which are singletons. Specified time point: newly diagnosed GD, antithyroid drugs for less than 3 months. With RNA extracted from PBMCs as input, the TCR library was made. This same sample was also taken into another study, of T cells in Graves' hyperthyroidism and ophthalmopathy.

The starting material was peripheral blood mononuclear cells (PBMCs), obtained at new diagnosis, from a patient treated with antithyroid drugs. The source of these receptors is a woman in her late teens or twenties with Graves disease.

About this clonotype: This may come from a read error, since a much larger clone is one base off. Because it lacks the conserved phenylalanine or tryptophan at the end, this CDR3 is likely a read error. This chain links TRBV20-1 with TRBJ2-5, with D unresolved. Trimming shortened V by 0 bases and J by 1 base, and 9 bases separated the two germline ends. Germline values: CDR1 DFQATT, CDR2 SNEGSKA (reference sequence). The CDR3 totals 14 residues. This CDR3 reads CSARDARSQETQYL. The CDR3 region has the DNA TGCAGTGCTAGAGATGCGCGCTCCCAAGAGACCCAGTACCTC.

This clonotype was seen a few times. The chain couples TRBV19 to TRBJ2-2, with 10 bases fitting TRBD1. V trimming: 8 bases; J trimming: 6 bases; junction bases outside the gene matches: 3. Per the germline V gene, CDR1 is LNHDA and CDR2 is SQIVND (reference sequence). The CDR3 is 13 residues long. CDR3 protein: CASRTGGPGELFF. CDR3 nucleotide sequence: TGTGCCAGTCGGACAGGGGGTCCCGGGGAGCTGTTTTTT.